The 18 T cell receptor beta chains listed next were all sequenced from one sample in a study of T cells in Graves' hyperthyroidism and ophthalmopathy. It was RNA transcripts that yielded the amplified TCR beta CDR3 regions. RT-PCR in the first round (using the HTBI primer set) targeted the TCR CDR3. From the multiplex PCR reads, TCRdb called clonotypes with MiXCR, one entry per CDR3 protein. Here the sample spans some 350,000 distinct CDR3 sequences, less than 20% being singletons. The sequenced material came from blood. The receptors here all came from a woman under 30 with Graves' hyperthyroidism that later progressed to Graves' ophthalmopathy.

Regarding this clonotype: A much larger clone sits a single nucleotide away, making a read error possible. Here the CDR3 omits its conserved ending phenylalanine or tryptophan, so a read error is the likely source. The chain combines TRBV28 with TRBJ2-2, with D perhaps TRBD1 (5 bases). This CDR3 comprises 16 residues. Trimming shortened V by 7 bases and J by 1 base, and 16 bases separated the two germline ends. CDR1 and CDR2 (germline): MDHEN, SYDVKM. CDR3 coding DNA: TGTGCCAGCACCCCCTCTAGGACAAGGAACACCGGGGAGCTGTTTTCT. This codes for CASTPSRTRNTGELFS.

V usage is TRBV5-1 and J usage is TRBJ2-3; tentatively, D is TRBD2 (5 bases). The CDR3 has 14 amino acids. Germline V lookup: CDR1 SGHRS, CDR2 YFSETQ. V lost 4 bases and J lost 7, with 16 bases in between. This chain's CDR3 is CASSMGSGLNTQYF. The CDR3 DNA reads as TGCGCCAGCAGCATGGGGTCTGGACTTAATACGCAGTATTTT.

This clonotype was observed many times. The chain employs TRBV11-2 and TRBJ2-1; TRBD2 aligns across 11 bases. V lost 5 bases and J lost 2; bases outside the gene matches: 8. This CDR3 contains 17 residues. From germline, CDR1 is SGHAT and CDR2 FQNNGV. CDR3 residues: CASSGRTSGSAYNEQFF. The CDR3 DNA reads as TGTGCCAGCAGCGGACGCACTAGCGGGAGTGCCTACAATGAGCAGTTCTTC.

This clonotype showed up many times. The rearrangement links TRBV20-1 to TRBJ2-7, with no clear D. The CDR3 runs to 14 residues. V dropped 4 bases and J dropped 2 bases, with 15 bases sitting between them. The germline CDR1 and CDR2 sequences are DFQATT and SNEGSKA (reference sequence). CDR3 bases: TGCAGTGCTAACCTTCCGTGGCAGACCTACGAGCAGTACTTC. Translated, it gives CSANLPWQTYEQYF.

This clonotype was seen only a few times. V and J are TRBV29-1 and TRBJ1-2; a possible D gene is TRBD1 (6 bases). Germline CDR1 is SQVTM and CDR2 is ANQGSEA. This CDR3 has 14 residues. Trimming removed 4 bases from V and 4 bases from J, with 16 bases in between. CDR3: CSVGVTGGGYGYTF. The CDR3 coding sequence is TGCAGCGTTGGGGTGACTGGAGGGGGCTATGGCTACACCTTC.

This clonotype was seen more than once but under ten times. A much larger clonotype is one base distant, so this may be a read error. V is TRBV2 and J is TRBJ2-5; D is possibly TRBD2 (7 bases). CDR1 is SNHLY, CDR2 FYNNEI, per germline. This CDR3 is 15 amino acids long. CDR3 coding DNA: TGTGCCAACAGTCGAGGGGGGACTATCCAAGAGACCCAGTACTTC. Translated, it gives CANSRGGTIQETQYF.

The rearrangement links TRBV29-1 to TRBJ1-2; 7 bases are a match to TRBD1. This CDR3 is 15 amino acids long. Germline CDR1 reads SQVTM; CDR2 reads ANQGSEA. The DNA of the CDR3 is TGCACTTCCACTGGCGCAGGGGGATCGGACTATGGCTACACCTTC. Translating gives CTSTGAGGSDYGYTF.

This clonotype was detected ten times or more. V and J are TRBV7-9 and TRBJ2-7; 7 nucleotides line up with TRBD2. The CDR3 spans 18 residues. V shed 5 bases and J 0 bases; nucleotides not matched to a gene: 16. CDR1 SEHNR and CDR2 FQNEAQ come from the germline V gene (reference sequence). CDR3 amino acids: CASSLLRGLADSSYEQYF. CDR3 in DNA: TGTGCCAGCAGCCTATTGCGTGGGCTAGCGGATTCCTCCTACGAGCAGTACTTC.

This clonotype was observed many times. The chain couples TRBV11-2 to TRBJ2-1; perhaps D is TRBD1 or TRBD2 (5 bases each). With 8 bases removed from V and 6 bases from J, the gap between germline ends came to 17 bases. From germline, CDR1 is SGHAT and CDR2 FQNNGV. CDR3 length: 14 residues. The CDR3 bases are TGTGCCAGCGTAGAGGGGATAGTTCGCAATGAGCAGTTCTTC. Protein sequence: CASVEGIVRNEQFF.

This clonotype has at least ten counts. The V gene is TRBV6-2 or TRBV6-3, the J gene TRBJ1-1; the match to TRBD1 covers 7 bases. V dropped 6 bases and J dropped 11; count of bases not matched to a gene: 12. The CDR3 has 13 amino acids. Per the germline V gene, CDR1 is MNHEY and CDR2 is SVGEGT. The CDR3 sequence is CASRPGTASTAFF. Written as DNA, the CDR3 is TGTGCCAGCAGGCCGGGGACAGCCTCAACGGCTTTCTTT.

This clonotype occurred many times. The rearrangement uses TRBV12-3 or TRBV12-4 and TRBJ2-1; TRBD1 matches at 8 bases. There are 12 residues in the CDR3. V shed 6 bases and J 7 bases; nucleotides not matched to a gene: 2. The CDR3 DNA is TGTGCCAGCAGCCAGGGGGCAAATGAGCAGTTCTTC. As protein: CASSQGANEQFF.

This clonotype was recorded at least ten times. The J gene is TRBJ2-1, the V gene TRBV7-2; D call uncertain. The CDR3 contains 11 residues. V was cut by 2 bases and J by 8 bases, with 4 bases left in between. Germline V gene lookup returns CDR1 SGHTA and CDR2 FQGNSA. The CDR3 coding sequence is TGTGCCAGCAGCTTAACCGATGAGCAGTTCTTC. Its protein product is CASSLTDEQFF.

This clonotype was counted many times. The rearrangement links TRBV28 to TRBJ1-4; TRBD1 is a possible D gene (5 bases). V was clipped by 6 bases and J by 7 bases, with 18 bases between them. CDR3 length equals 15 residues. Germline CDR1 MDHEN, CDR2 SYDVKM. The CDR3 coding sequence is TGTGCCAGCAGCCTGGGACCCGGGCGGGGTGAAAAACTGTTTTTT. It is translated as CASSLGPGRGEKLFF.

The V call is TRBV27, the J call TRBJ2-4; no reliable D call. V was cut by 5 bases and J by 6 bases, with 8 bases left in between. The CDR3 consists of 12 residues. Germline CDR1 and CDR2: MNHEY and SMNVEV (reference sequence). This CDR3 is CASSQTGNIQYF. The CDR3 region has the DNA TGTGCCAGCAGTCAGACGGGAAACATTCAGTACTTC.

This clonotype was seen repeatedly, ten times or more. The chain couples TRBV28 to TRBJ2-7; 7 bases are shared with TRBD1. Trimming took 4 bases from V and 5 from J; bases not matched to a gene: 8. The CDR3 runs 14 residues. The germline gives CDR1 MDHEN, CDR2 SYDVKM. CDR3 coding DNA: TGTGCCAGCAGTTCAGGGGGATCTTCCCACGAGCAGTACTTC. Its translation is CASSSGGSSHEQYF.

With regard to this clonotype: One end of the junction varies from germline; a read error may be responsible. The genes are TRBV20-1 and TRBJ1-5, with D hard to call. Germline lookup yields CDR1 DFQATT and CDR2 SNEGSKA (reference sequence). The CDR3 is 14 residues long. The CDR3 is CSARVSALNQPRHF. As DNA, the CDR3 is TGCAGTGCTAGAGTTTCAGCCCTCAATCAGCCCCGGCATTTT.

This clonotype was found many times. The chain couples TRBV11-2 to TRBJ2-1; D gene ambiguous. V was trimmed by 2 bases and J by 4 bases, leaving 15 bases between them. CDR3 size: 16 residues. Germline V gene data show CDR1 as SGHAT and CDR2 as FQNNGV. For the CDR3, the DNA is TGTGCCAGCAGCTTAAATCTTGGCCTAGAATACAATGAGCAGTTCTTC. This encodes CASSLNLGLEYNEQFF. Combining the CDR3 with reference TRBV11-2 and TRBJ2-1 gives the whole variable domain EAGVAQSPRYKIIEKRQSVAFWCNPISGHATLYWYQQILGQGPKLLIQFQNNGVVDDSQLPKDRFSAERLKGVDSTLKIQPAKLEDSAVYLCASSLNLGLEYNEQFFGPGTRLTVL.

This clonotype was seen only a few times. The rearrangement uses TRBV3-1 and TRBJ2-2; D not resolved. Trimming took off 7 bases at V and 4 bases at J, with 4 bases between the two ends. The CDR3 length is 11 residues. Looked up from germline, CDR1 is LGHDT and CDR2 is YNNKEL (reference sequence). CDR3 DNA sequence: TGTGCCAGCACCGCCACCGGGGAGCTGTTTTTT. This translates into CASTATGELFF.